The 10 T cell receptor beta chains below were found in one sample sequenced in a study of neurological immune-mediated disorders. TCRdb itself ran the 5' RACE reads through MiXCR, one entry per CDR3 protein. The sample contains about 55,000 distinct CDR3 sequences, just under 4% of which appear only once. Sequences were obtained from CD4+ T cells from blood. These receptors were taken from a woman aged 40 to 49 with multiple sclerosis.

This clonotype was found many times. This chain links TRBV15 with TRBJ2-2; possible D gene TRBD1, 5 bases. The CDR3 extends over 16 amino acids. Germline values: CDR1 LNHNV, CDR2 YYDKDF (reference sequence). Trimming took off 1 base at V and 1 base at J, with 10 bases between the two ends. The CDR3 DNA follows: TGTGCCACCAGCAGAGGGGGAACAGGGAACACCGGGGAGCTGTTTTTT. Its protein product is CATSRGGTGNTGELFF.

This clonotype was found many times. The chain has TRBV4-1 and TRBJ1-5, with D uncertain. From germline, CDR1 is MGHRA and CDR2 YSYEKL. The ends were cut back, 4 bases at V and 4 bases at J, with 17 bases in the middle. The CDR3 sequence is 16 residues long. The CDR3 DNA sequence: TGCGCCAGCAGCCGGAACCTGGAGAGCCTTAATCAGCCCCAGCATTTT. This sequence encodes CASSRNLESLNQPQHF.

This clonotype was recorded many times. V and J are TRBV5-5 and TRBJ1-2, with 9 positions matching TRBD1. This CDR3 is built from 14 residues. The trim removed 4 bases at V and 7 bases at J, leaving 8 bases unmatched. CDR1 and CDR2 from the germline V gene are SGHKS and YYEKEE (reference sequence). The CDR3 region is CASSPQGAFGGYTF. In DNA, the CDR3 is TGTGCCAGCAGCCCACAGGGGGCGTTCGGTGGCTACACCTTC.

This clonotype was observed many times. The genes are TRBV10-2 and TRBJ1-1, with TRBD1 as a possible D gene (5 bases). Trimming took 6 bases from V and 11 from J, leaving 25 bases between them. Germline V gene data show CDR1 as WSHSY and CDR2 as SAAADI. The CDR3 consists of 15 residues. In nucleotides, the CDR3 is TGCGCCAGCAGCCGCGCTTCTTGGACACCCCGTATGGCTTTCTTT. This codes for CASSRASWTPRMAFF.

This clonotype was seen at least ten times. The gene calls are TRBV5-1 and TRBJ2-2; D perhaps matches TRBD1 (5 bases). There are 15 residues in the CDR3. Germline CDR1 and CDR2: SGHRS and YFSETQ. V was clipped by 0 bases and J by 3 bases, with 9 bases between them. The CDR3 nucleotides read TGCGCCAGCAGCTTGGAGGGGATCTACACCGGGGAGCTGTTTTTT. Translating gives CASSLEGIYTGELFF.

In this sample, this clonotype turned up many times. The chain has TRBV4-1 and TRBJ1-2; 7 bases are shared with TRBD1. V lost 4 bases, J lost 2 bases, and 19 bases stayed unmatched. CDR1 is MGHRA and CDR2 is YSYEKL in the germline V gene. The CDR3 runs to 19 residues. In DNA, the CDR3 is TGCGCCAGCAGCCGCCGGTTGGATGAACAGGGGCTTCAGAACTATGGCTACACCTTC. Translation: CASSRRLDEQGLQNYGYTF.

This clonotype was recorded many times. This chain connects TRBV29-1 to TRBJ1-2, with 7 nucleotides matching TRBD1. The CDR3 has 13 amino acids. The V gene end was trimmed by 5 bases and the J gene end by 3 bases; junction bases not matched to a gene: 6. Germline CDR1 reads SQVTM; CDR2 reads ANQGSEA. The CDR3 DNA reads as TGCAGCGTTCTGACAGGGAGGGACTATGGCTACACCTTC. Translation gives CSVLTGRDYGYTF.

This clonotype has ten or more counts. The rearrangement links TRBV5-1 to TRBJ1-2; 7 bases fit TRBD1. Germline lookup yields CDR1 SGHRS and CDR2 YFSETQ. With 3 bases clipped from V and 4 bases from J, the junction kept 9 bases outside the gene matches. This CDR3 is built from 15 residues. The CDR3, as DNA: TGCGCCAGCAGCTCAGGACAGGCCCATGGCTATGGCTACACCTTC. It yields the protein CASSSGQAHGYGYTF.

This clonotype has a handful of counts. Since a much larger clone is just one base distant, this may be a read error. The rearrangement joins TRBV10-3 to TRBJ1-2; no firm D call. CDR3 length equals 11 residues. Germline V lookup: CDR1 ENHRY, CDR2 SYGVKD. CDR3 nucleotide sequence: TGTGCCATCGGTGAGGACTATGGCTACACCTTC. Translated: CAIGEDYGYTF.

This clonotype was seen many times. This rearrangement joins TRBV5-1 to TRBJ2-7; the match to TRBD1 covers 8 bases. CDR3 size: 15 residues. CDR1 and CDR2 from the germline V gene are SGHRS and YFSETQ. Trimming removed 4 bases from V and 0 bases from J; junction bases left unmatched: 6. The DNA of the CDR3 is TGCGCCAGCAGCCCGTGGACAGGGCCCTCCTACGAGCAGTACTTC. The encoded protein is CASSPWTGPSYEQYF.